The rows below give T cell receptor beta chains drawn from one sample of a study of shared clonotypes between healthy human individuals. Repertoires were generated with immunoSEQ multiplex PCR, while TCRdb's copy carries only in-frame clones and drops some. The table records 2 million to 2.5 million clones, 85% to 95% of them present only once. Sequences were obtained from naive CD4+ T cells from PBMCs. Every receptor here comes from a man aged 18 to 29 in good health. Some clones in this sample may be carry-over from other donors' samples. The CDR3 runs from the conserved cysteine through the conserved F or W. Each record gives: V gene, D gene, J gene, clone size, CDR3 protein, CDR3 DNA. The D gene is left open where the match is weak. Clone size, where shown, is once, few, many, or a class for clones that have expanded.

>TRBV28|-|TRBJ2-5|-
CASDSQGETQYF
TGTGCCAGCGACTCCCAGGGGGAGACCCAGTACTTC
>TRBV9|-|TRBJ2-5|-
CASSAAGGRQETQYF
TGTGCCAGCAGCGCCGCAGGAGGTCGCCAAGAGACCCAGTACTTC
>TRBV5-4|-|TRBJ1-1|-
CASSPEDVNVNTEAFF
TGTGCCAGCAGCCCCGAGGACGTAAACGTGAACACTGAAGCTTTCTTT
>TRBV5-5|-|TRBJ2-7|-
CASSLRPAAYEQYF
TGTGCCAGCAGCTTACGCCCTGCGGCCTACGAGCAGTACTTC
>TRBV2|-|TRBJ1-4|-
CASSVPPGTTNEKLFF
TGTGCCAGCAGTGTCCCCCCAGGGACTACTAATGAAAAACTGTTTTTT
>TRBV7-9|-|TRBJ1-1|-
CASTKTGGTEAFF
TGTGCCAGCACCAAGACCGGGGGCACTGAAGCTTTCTTT
>TRBV18|-|TRBJ2-5|-
CASSPIGGPQETQYF
TGTGCCAGCTCACCAATAGGGGGGCCCCAAGAGACCCAGTACTTC
>TRBV5-1|-|TRBJ2-1|-
CASSPRGDEQFF
TGCGCCAGCAGCCCCAGGGGAGATGAGCAGTTCTTC
>TRBV27|-|TRBJ2-7|-
CASSARFSGPSYEQYF
TGTGCCAGCAGTGCCCGTTTTTCAGGACCCTCCTACGAGCAGTACTTC
>TRBV28|-|TRBJ1-3|-
CASNRGGGNTIYF
TGTGCCAGCAACCGAGGGGGTGGAAACACCATATATTTT
>TRBV30|-|TRBJ2-7|-
CAWSGAGQGYYEQYF
TGTGCCTGGAGCGGTGCGGGACAAGGTTACTACGAGCAGTACTTC
>TRBV30|TRBD2|TRBJ2-1|-
CALKLPTSGRATEQFF
TGTGCCCTAAAACTCCCAACTAGCGGGAGGGCCACTGAGCAGTTCTTC
>TRBV11-2|TRBD2|TRBJ2-7|-
CASKPLAGGVSEQYF
TGTGCCAGCAAGCCACTAGCGGGAGGCGTAAGCGAGCAGTACTTC
>TRBV29-1|TRBD2|TRBJ2-1|-
CSVYGSSGPSSYNEQFF
TGCAGCGTTTACGGGTCTAGCGGACCGAGCTCCTACAATGAGCAGTTCTTC
>TRBV5-8|-|TRBJ2-5|-
CASSRGETQYF
TGTGCCAGCAGCCGTGGGGAGACCCAGTACTTC
>TRBV19|-|TRBJ2-1|-
CASSIGARNNEQFF
TGTGCCAGTAGTATCGGAGCCCGCAACAATGAGCAGTTCTTC
>TRBV5-1|-|TRBJ2-5|-
CASSREQETQYF
TGCGCCAGCAGTAGGGAACAAGAGACCCAGTACTTC
>TRBV18|-|TRBJ1-4|once
CASSPGATNEKLFF
TGTGCCAGCTCACCGGGTGCAACTAATGAAAAACTGTTTTTT
>TRBV7-2|TRBD1|TRBJ1-3|-
CASSSLNRGRPGNTIYF
TGTGCCAGCAGCTCCCTCAACAGGGGGCGGCCTGGAAACACCATATATTTT
>TRBV5-1|-|TRBJ1-3|-
CASSRQAGSGGNTIYF
TGCGCCAGCAGCCGACAGGCAGGGTCGGGTGGAAACACCATATATTTT
>TRBV5-1|TRBD2|TRBJ2-7|once
CASSLGLAGYYEQYF
TGCGCCAGCAGCTTGGGACTAGCGGGATACTACGAGCAGTACTTC
>TRBV5-8|TRBD2|TRBJ2-5|-
CASSPPGSGRAMETQYF
TGTGCCAGCAGCCCCCCGGGGAGCGGGAGGGCCATGGAGACCCAGTACTTC
>TRBV4-1|-|TRBJ2-5|-
CASSPTPGGGETQYF
TGCGCCAGCAGCCCGACCCCTGGGGGTGGGGAGACCCAGTACTTC
>TRBV7-2|TRBD2|TRBJ2-5|-
CASSQRPRTSGTETQYF
TGTGCCAGCAGCCAACGACCCCGGACTAGCGGGACTGAGACCCAGTACTTC
>TRBV30|-|TRBJ2-5|-
CAWSLRIPETQYF
TGTGCCTGGAGTCTTCGGATCCCCGAGACCCAGTACTTC
>TRBV6-5|-|TRBJ1-2|-
CASSGETGGYTF
TGTGCCAGCAGTGGCGAAACAGGTGGCTACACCTTC
>TRBV28|TRBD1|TRBJ1-2|-
CASSRTTGADYGYTF
TGTGCCAGCAGCCGAACGACAGGGGCCGACTATGGCTACACCTTC
>TRBV6-5|-|TRBJ1-3|-
CASSYSLRGPGNTIYF
TGTGCCAGCAGTTACTCTCTACGAGGGCCCGGAAACACCATATATTTT
>TRBV5-1|-|TRBJ2-7|-
CASSLGLQPYEQYF
TGCGCCAGCAGCTTAGGCCTTCAGCCCTACGAGCAGTACTTC
>TRBV14|TRBD2|TRBJ2-1|-
CASSRLAGESYNEQFF
TGTGCCAGCAGCCGTCTAGCGGGAGAATCCTACAATGAGCAGTTCTTC
>TRBV7-9|TRBD2|TRBJ2-7|-
CASSGAGGTASGSYEQYF
TGTGCCAGCAGCGGAGCGGGAGGGACAGCTAGCGGCTCCTACGAGCAGTACTTC
>TRBV28|TRBD2|TRBJ2-1|-
CASSLSAGGGYNEQFF
TGTGCCAGCAGTTTATCGGCGGGAGGAGGATACAATGAGCAGTTCTTC
>TRBV25-1|-|TRBJ1-3|-
CASSDPPDRSSGNTIYF
TGTGCCAGCAGTGACCCACCCGACCGCTCATCTGGAAACACCATATATTTT
>TRBV14|-|TRBJ1-1|-
CASSPIRITEAFF
TGTGCCAGCAGTCCGATTAGGATCACTGAAGCTTTCTTT
>TRBV7-2|TRBD2|TRBJ2-3|-
CASSPTLAGGWDTQYF
TGTGCCAGCAGCCCCACCCTAGCGGGAGGTTGGGATACGCAGTATTTT
>TRBV5-1|TRBD2|TRBJ2-4|-
CASSSAGGTKNIQYF
TGCGCCAGCAGCAGTGCGGGAGGGACCAAAAACATTCAGTACTTC
>TRBV28|TRBD1|TRBJ1-1|-
CASSWQGAGTEAFF
TGTGCCAGCAGTTGGCAGGGGGCCGGCACTGAAGCTTTCTTT
>TRBV28|-|TRBJ1-1|few
CASWGTEAFF
TGTGCCAGCTGGGGGACTGAAGCTTTCTTT
>TRBV6-6|-|TRBJ2-6|-
CASTSVGSGANVLTF
TGTGCCAGCACCTCCGTGGGATCTGGGGCCAACGTCCTGACTTTC
>TRBV10-3|TRBD1|TRBJ1-1|-
CAISRDREDTEAFF
TGTGCCATCAGCAGGGACAGGGAGGACACTGAAGCTTTCTTT
>TRBV10-3|TRBD2|TRBJ2-1|-
CAITGGGNEQFF
TGTGCCATCACCGGCGGGGGCAATGAGCAGTTCTTC
>TRBV19|-|TRBJ2-5|once
CASRSGLLGETQYF
TGTGCCAGTAGATCCGGTTTATTGGGAGAGACCCAGTACTTC
>TRBV19|-|TRBJ2-3|-
CASSMGGASQSTDTQYF
TGTGCCAGTAGTATGGGGGGGGCTAGCCAAAGCACAGATACGCAGTATTTT
>TRBV25-1|TRBD2|TRBJ2-3|-
CASSEFWGGVDTQYF
TGTGCCAGCAGTGAATTCTGGGGGGGGGTAGATACGCAGTATTTT